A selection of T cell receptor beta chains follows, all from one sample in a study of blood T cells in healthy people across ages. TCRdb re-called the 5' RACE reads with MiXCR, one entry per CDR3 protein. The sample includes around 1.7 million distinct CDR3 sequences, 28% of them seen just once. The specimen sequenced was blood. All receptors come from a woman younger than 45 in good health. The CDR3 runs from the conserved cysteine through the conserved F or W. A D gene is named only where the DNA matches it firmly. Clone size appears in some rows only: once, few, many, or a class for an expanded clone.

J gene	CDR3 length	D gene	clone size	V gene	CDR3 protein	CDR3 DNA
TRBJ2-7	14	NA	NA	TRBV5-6	CASSFASKTYEQYF	TGTGCCAGCAGTTTTGCCAGTAAGACCTACGAGCAGTACTTC
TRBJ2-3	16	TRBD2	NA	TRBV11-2	CASSRWTSGTADTQYF	TGTGCCAGCAGCAGATGGACTAGCGGGACCGCAGATACGCAGTATTTT
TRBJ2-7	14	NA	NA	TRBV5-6	CAGSRGRGPYEQYF	TGTGCCGGCAGCCGGGGGAGGGGGCCCTACGAGCAGTACTTC
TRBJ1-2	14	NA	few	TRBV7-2	CASSLEVTGPGYTF	TGTGCCAGCAGCTTAGAGGTAACGGGACCAGGCTACACCTTC
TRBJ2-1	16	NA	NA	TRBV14	CASSQGGEIPYNEQFF	TGTGCCAGCAGCCAAGGGGGGGAAATCCCCTACAATGAGCAGTTCTTC
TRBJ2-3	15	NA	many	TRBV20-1	CSASRRLAGTDTQYF	TGCAGTGCTAGCAGGAGACTGGCCGGCACAGATACGCAGTATTTT
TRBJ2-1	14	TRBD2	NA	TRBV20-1	CSVPAAGRESEQFF	TGCAGTGTTCCCGCGGCCGGGAGGGAGAGTGAGCAGTTCTTC
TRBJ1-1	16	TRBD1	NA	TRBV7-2	CASCLGAGGTDTEAFF	TGTGCCAGCTGCTTAGGAGCAGGGGGTACCGACACTGAAGCTTTCTTT
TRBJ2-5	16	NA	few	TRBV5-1	CASSLGLAVLRETQYF	TGCGCCAGCAGCTTGGGGTTAGCGGTACTTCGAGAGACCCAGTACTTC
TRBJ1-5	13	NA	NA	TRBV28	CASSFGLNQPQHF	TGTGCCAGCAGTTTCGGCCTCAATCAGCCCCAGCATTTT
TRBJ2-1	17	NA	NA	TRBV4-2	CASSPGGTGISYNEQFF	TGTGCCAGCAGCCCCGGGGGAACAGGGATCTCCTACAATGAGCAGTTCTTC
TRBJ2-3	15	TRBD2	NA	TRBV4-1	CASSPGLAGMGTQYF	TGCGCCAGCAGCCCGGGACTAGCGGGGATGGGTACGCAGTATTTT
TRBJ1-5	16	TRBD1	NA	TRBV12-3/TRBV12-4	CASSLDVGTAAGAQHF	TGTGCCAGCAGTTTAGACGTTGGGACAGCAGCCGGGGCCCAGCATTTT
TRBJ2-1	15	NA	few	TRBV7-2	CASGGGGGSRNEQFF	TGTGCCAGCGGGGGTGGGGGGGGCTCTAGGAATGAGCAGTTCTTC
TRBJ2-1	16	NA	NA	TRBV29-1	CSVNLGYGRSYNEQFF	TGCAGCGTTAATTTGGGGTACGGGCGCTCCTACAATGAGCAGTTCTTC
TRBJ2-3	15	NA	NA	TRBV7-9	CASSLVGLQPNTQYF	TGTGCCAGCAGCTTAGTGGGACTCCAGCCAAATACGCAGTATTTT
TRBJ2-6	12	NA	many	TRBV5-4	CASTAGANVLTF	TGTGCCAGCACCGCTGGGGCCAACGTCCTGACTTTC
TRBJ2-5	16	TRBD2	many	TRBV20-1	CSARDRLADIQETQYF	TGCAGTGCTAGAGATAGGCTAGCGGACATACAAGAGACCCAGTACTTC
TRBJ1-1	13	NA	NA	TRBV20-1	CSAGRGGRTEAFF	TGCAGTGCTGGCCGGGGGGGGAGAACTGAAGCTTTCTTT
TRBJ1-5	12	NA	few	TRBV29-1	CSVGIGNQPQHF	TGCAGCGTTGGTATTGGCAATCAGCCCCAGCATTTT
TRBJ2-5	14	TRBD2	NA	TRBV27	CASSWASGEETQYF	TGTGCCAGCAGTTGGGCTAGCGGGGAAGAGACCCAGTACTTC
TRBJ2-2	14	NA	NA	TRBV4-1	CASSQSTNPGELFF	TGCGCCAGCAGCCAAAGCACGAACCCCGGGGAGCTGTTTTTT
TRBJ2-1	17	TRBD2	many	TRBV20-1	CSARTALGTSGRSEQFF	TGCAGTGCTAGAACAGCTCTTGGGACTAGCGGGAGGAGTGAGCAGTTCTTC
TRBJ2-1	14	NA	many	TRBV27	CASTRDGSYNEQFF	TGTGCCAGCACTAGGGACGGCTCCTACAATGAGCAGTTCTTC
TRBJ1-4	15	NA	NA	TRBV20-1	CSAGDAGRFGEKLFF	TGCAGTGCTGGGGATGCGGGACGCTTCGGGGAAAAACTGTTTTTT
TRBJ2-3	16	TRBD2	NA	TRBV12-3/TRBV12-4	CASKLRAGGSTDTQYF	TGTGCCAGCAAACTACGGGCGGGGGGGAGCACAGATACGCAGTATTTT
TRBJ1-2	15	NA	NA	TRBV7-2	CASSSAETLNYGYTF	TGTGCCAGCAGCTCCGCCGAAACACTTAACTATGGCTACACCTTC
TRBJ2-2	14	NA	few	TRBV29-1	CSARLDANTGELFF	TGCAGCGCCCGACTAGACGCGAACACCGGGGAGCTGTTTTTT
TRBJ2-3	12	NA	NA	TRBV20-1	CSVRRLADTQYF	TGCAGTGTAAGGCGACTCGCAGATACGCAGTATTTT
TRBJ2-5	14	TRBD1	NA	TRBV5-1	CASSWQGTEETQYF	TGCGCCAGCAGCTGGCAGGGGACAGAAGAGACCCAGTACTTC
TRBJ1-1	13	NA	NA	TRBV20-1	CSAVGTLNTEAFF	TGCAGTGCTGTCGGGACCTTGAACACTGAAGCTTTCTTT
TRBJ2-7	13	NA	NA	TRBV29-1	CSENRVVSYEQYF	TGCAGCGAGAACAGGGTTGTCTCCTACGAGCAGTACTTC
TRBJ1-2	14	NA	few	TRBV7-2	CASSLAIMSEGYTF	TGTGCCAGCAGCCTCGCAATAATGTCGGAGGGCTACACCTTC
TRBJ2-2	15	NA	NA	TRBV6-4	CASKREGANTGERFF	TGTGCCAGCAAGAGAGAAGGGGCTAACACCGGGGAGCGGTTTTTT
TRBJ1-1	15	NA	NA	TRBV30	CAWIVSPFMNTEAFF	TGTGCCTGGATTGTGTCCCCTTTCATGAACACTGAAGCTTTCTTT
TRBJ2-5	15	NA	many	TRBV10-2	CASSERGAGGETQYF	TGCGCCAGCAGTGAGAGGGGGGCAGGGGGTGAGACCCAGTACTTC
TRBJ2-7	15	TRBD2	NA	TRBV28	CASSLTGGGTDEQYF	TGTGCCAGCAGTTTGACCGGCGGGGGGACGGACGAGCAGTACTTC
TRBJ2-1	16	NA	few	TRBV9	CASSAGLRTSGDEQFF	TGTGCCAGTAGTGCGGGCTTGAGGACCTCAGGCGATGAGCAGTTCTTC